The sequence of this T cell receptor (beta chain) was determined in a study of T cells in tuberculosis. General study results and limits: The TCR-beta difference was not significant; alpha differences partly reflected length.

The CDR3 is made up of 13 amino acids. The germline V gene encodes CDR1 SGHRS and CDR2 YFSETQ. After removal of 0 bases from V and 6 bases from J, the junction contained 2 bases not matched to a gene. Time point defined: new active TB diagnosis, blood taken before or within 7 days of starting treatment. The table came from immunoSEQ multiplex PCR; TCRdb's copy has only in-frame clones and leaves some out. The data hold around 30,000 clones, with approximately 93% observed a single time. This clone was seen once. Its target is not known. The input for sequencing was PBMCs, taken at tuberculosis diagnosis. The gene calls are TRBV5-1 and TRBJ1-2; TRBD1 aligns across 7 bases. The TCR comes from an adult with tuberculosis. CDR3 protein: CASSLGQGNGYTF. The CDR3, as DNA: TGCGCCAGCAGCTTGGGACAGGGAAATGGCTACACCTTC.